These 12 T cell receptor beta chains share one sample of origin, sequenced in a study of blood T cell repertoires in COVID-19. Profiling relied on immunoSEQ multiplex PCR, and the TCRdb table lists in-frame clones only, not all of them. The repertoire includes approximately 260,000 clones, roughly 87% of them detected once, and around 6% sits in the top ten. The specimen was PBMCs or T cells enriched from blood (not recorded which). Receptor source: a woman in her twenties or thirties with acute COVID-19.

This clone was recorded many times. Other DNA sequences of this sample code for an identical CDR3. This rearrangement joins TRBV7-9 to TRBJ1-5; the D is unclear. The length of the CDR3 is 13 residues. The V gene's germline CDR1 is SEHNR and CDR2 FQNEAQ (reference sequence). The V gene lost 5 bases and the J gene lost 6 bases, with 11 bases spanning the gap. The CDR3 here is CASSLEGGQPQHF. The CDR3 DNA reads TGTGCCAGCAGCCTTGAGGGCGGTCAGCCCCAGCATTTT.

The chain employs TRBV3-1 (or the pseudogene TRBV3-2) and TRBJ2-1; TRBD1 matches at 10 bases. CDR3 length: 15 residues. CDR1 and CDR2 (germline): LGHDT, YNNKEL (reference sequence). J was trimmed by 9 bases and V by 3 bases; bases with no gene match: 8. CDR3 amino acids: CASSHFRTGGVEQFF. In DNA, the CDR3 is TGTGCCAGCAGCCATTTCAGGACAGGGGGTGTTGAGCAGTTCTTC.

The chain carries TRBV28 and TRBJ1-1, with a weak D call TRBD1 (5 bases). V was cut by 3 bases and J by 4 bases, with 9 bases left in between. Germline assignment: CDR1 MDHEN and CDR2 SYDVKM. The CDR3 is made up of 13 amino acids. The chain's CDR3 is CASSFGGGTEAFF. Written as DNA, the CDR3 is TGTGCCAGCAGTTTCGGGGGGGGCACTGAAGCTTTCTTT.

The chain links TRBV18 to TRBJ2-7; 10 nucleotides match TRBD1. The CDR3 is 18 amino acids. V was clipped by 4 bases and J by 3 bases; unmatched bases: 15. Germline V gene lookup returns CDR1 KGHSH and CDR2 LQKENI. CDR3 residues: CASSQVSGRTGGHYEQYF. In DNA, the CDR3 is TGTGCCAGCTCACAGGTGAGTGGACGGACAGGGGGACACTACGAGCAGTACTTC.

The chain combines TRBV18 with TRBJ1-3, with 7 bases identical to TRBD1. This CDR3 contains 16 residues. The trim removed 2 bases at V and 3 bases at J, leaving 7 bases unmatched. Germline assignment: CDR1 KGHSH and CDR2 LQKENI. CDR3 DNA: TGTGCCAGCTCACCATCGACAGGGAGGTTTGGAAACACCATATATTTT. This encodes CASSPSTGRFGNTIYF.

This chain joins TRBV7-9 and TRBJ2-3; 9 positions agree with TRBD2. Per the germline V gene, CDR1 is SEHNR and CDR2 is FQNEAQ (reference sequence). The CDR3 sequence is 16 residues long. V shed 5 bases and J 0 bases; nucleotides not matched to a gene: 6. The CDR3 spells CASSLFTSGSTDTQYF. The CDR3 region has the DNA TGTGCCAGCAGCCTCTTCACTAGCGGGAGCACAGATACGCAGTATTTT.

This rearrangement joins TRBV5-1 to TRBJ2-5, with 7 nucleotides matching TRBD2. The CDR3 length is 15 residues. V lost 4 bases, J lost 2 bases, and 8 bases stayed unmatched. Per germline, CDR1 SGHRS and CDR2 YFSETQ. The CDR3 nucleotides are TGCGCCAGCAGCCCGGGACTACAGCTGCAAGAGACCCAGTACTTC. Amino acids: CASSPGLQLQETQYF.

In DNA, the CDR3 is TGTGCCAGCAGCTTAAGGGACAGAAAAACAGATACGCAGTATTTT. Amino acids: CASSLRDRKTDTQYF. The V call is TRBV7-9, the J call TRBJ2-3, with 7 bases matching TRBD1. Per the germline V gene, CDR1 is SEHNR and CDR2 is FQNEAQ (reference sequence). The length of the CDR3 is 15 residues. With V trimmed by 2 bases and J by 3 bases, 5 bases remained unmatched.

The chain couples TRBV3-1 (or the pseudogene TRBV3-2) to TRBJ2-1; TRBD2 agrees at 14 bases. Looked up from germline, CDR1 is LGHDT and CDR2 is YNNKEL (reference sequence). Trimming took 6 bases from V and 6 from J; bases not matched to a gene: 13. This CDR3 is built from 18 residues. DNA for the CDR3: TGTGCCAGCAGTCCTAGGACTAGCGGGGGGTTCCGTGTCAATGAGCAGTTCTTC. This gives the protein CASSPRTSGGFRVNEQFF.

This chain joins TRBV15 and TRBJ2-6; TRBD1 matches 9 bases. V shed 1 base and J 6 bases; nucleotides not matched to a gene: 1. The CDR3 spans 15 residues. Germline CDR1 LNHNV, CDR2 YYDKDF (reference sequence). As DNA, the CDR3 is TGTGCCACCAGCAGAGGGGACAGGGTGGCCAACGTCCTGACTTTC. Translation gives CATSRGDRVANVLTF.

The chain carries TRBV12-3 or TRBV12-4 and TRBJ1-1; D is undetermined. This CDR3 is 13 amino acids long. V was clipped by 4 bases and J by 1 base, with 7 bases between them. CDR3: CASSSDWNTEAFF. The CDR3 DNA follows: TGTGCCAGCAGTTCGGACTGGAACACTGAAGCTTTCTTT.

The chain joins TRBV5-1 to TRBJ2-3; 8 nucleotides align to TRBD2. CDR1 SGHRS and CDR2 YFSETQ come from the germline V gene. This CDR3 is built from 16 residues. After removal of 4 bases from V and 6 bases from J, the junction contained 13 bases not matched to a gene. The CDR3: CASSLGGAGAGDTQYF. Here the CDR3 DNA reads TGCGCCAGCAGCCTCGGTGGAGCGGGGGCGGGGGATACGCAGTATTTT.